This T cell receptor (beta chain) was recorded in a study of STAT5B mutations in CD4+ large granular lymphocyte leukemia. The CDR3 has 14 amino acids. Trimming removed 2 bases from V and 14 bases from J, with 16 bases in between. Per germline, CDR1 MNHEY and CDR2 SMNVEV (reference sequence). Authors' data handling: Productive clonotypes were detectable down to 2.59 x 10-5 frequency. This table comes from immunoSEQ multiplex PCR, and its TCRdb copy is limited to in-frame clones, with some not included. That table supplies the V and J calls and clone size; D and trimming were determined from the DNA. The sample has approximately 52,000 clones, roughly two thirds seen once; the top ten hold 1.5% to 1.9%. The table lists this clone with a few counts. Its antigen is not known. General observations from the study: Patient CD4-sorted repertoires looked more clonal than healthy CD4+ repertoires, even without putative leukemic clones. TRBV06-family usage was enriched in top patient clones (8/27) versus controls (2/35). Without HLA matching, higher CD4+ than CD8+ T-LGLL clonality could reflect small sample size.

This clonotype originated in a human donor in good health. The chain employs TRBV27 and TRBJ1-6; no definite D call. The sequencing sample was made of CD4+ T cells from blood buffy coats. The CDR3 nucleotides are TGTGCCAGCAGTTTACGGCCCGGAACGTCTTCCCTCCACTTT. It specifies CASSLRPGTSSLHF.